Listed below are T cell receptor beta chains from one sample, sequenced in a study of shared clonotypes between healthy human individuals. Using immunoSEQ multiplex PCR, the repertoire was profiled, and TCRdb retains in-frame clones only, with some absent. This sample carries approximately 2,300,000 clones, around 92% of them seen once, and the ten largest clones take more than 0.35%. The source material was naive CD4+ T cells from PBMCs. The receptors come from a young man in good health. Some clones in this sample may be carry-over from other donors' samples. Both conserved end residues are part of each CDR3. Each record gives: V gene, CDR3 length, CDR3 protein.

v_call: TRBV25-1; cdr3_length: 12; cdr3_aa: CASRRDTFGYTF
v_call: TRBV5-1; cdr3_length: 14; cdr3_aa: CASSLTSGSNEQFF
v_call: TRBV11-3; cdr3_length: 14; cdr3_aa: CASSEGGSTDTQYF
v_call: TRBV5-4; cdr3_length: 13; cdr3_aa: CASSLGVSYGYTF
v_call: TRBV27; cdr3_length: 13; cdr3_aa: CASSPRGDFGQFF
v_call: TRBV28; cdr3_length: 13; cdr3_aa: CASSSGTHYGYTF
v_call: TRBV7-8; cdr3_length: 15; cdr3_aa: CASSLAASGSYEQYF
v_call: TRBV18; cdr3_length: 13; cdr3_aa: CASSLRVDTEAFF
v_call: TRBV4-3; cdr3_length: 17; cdr3_aa: CASSHTLAGGYLSGQFF
v_call: TRBV5-1; cdr3_length: 14; cdr3_aa: CASTPSDVSYEQYF
v_call: TRBV28; cdr3_length: 15; cdr3_aa: CASSSSGRSSYEQYF
v_call: TRBV5-1; cdr3_length: 15; cdr3_aa: CASSEGQGAQETQYF
v_call: TRBV18; cdr3_length: 17; cdr3_aa: CASSPGYQGPEGYGYTF
v_call: TRBV9; cdr3_length: 18; cdr3_aa: CASSVEKASQGRNEKLFF
v_call: TRBV6-5; cdr3_length: 15; cdr3_aa: CASRTGGASNQPQHF
v_call: TRBV6-5; cdr3_length: 14; cdr3_aa: CASSRTVGGNTIYF
v_call: TRBV11-2; cdr3_length: 14; cdr3_aa: CASRNQGAPGTQYF
v_call: TRBV28; cdr3_length: 13; cdr3_aa: CASSTGGTYEQYF
v_call: TRBV18; cdr3_length: 14; cdr3_aa: CASSPGASGNTIYF
v_call: TRBV28; cdr3_length: 14; cdr3_aa: CASSWSGPGNTIYF
v_call: TRBV7-7; cdr3_length: 13; cdr3_aa: CASRPSTNGELFF
v_call: TRBV5-1; cdr3_length: 13; cdr3_aa: CASGGTSYNEQFF
v_call: TRBV18; cdr3_length: 17; cdr3_aa: CASSQGSRSGPTDTQYF
v_call: TRBV12-5; cdr3_length: 13; cdr3_aa: CASGLQSGSEAFF
v_call: TRBV6-1; cdr3_length: 14; cdr3_aa: CASSEQRGGQPQHF
v_call: TRBV4-2; cdr3_length: 14; cdr3_aa: CASSQDRGHYGYTF
v_call: TRBV10-3; cdr3_length: 14; cdr3_aa: CAISERQGIYEQYF
v_call: TRBV27; cdr3_length: 10; cdr3_aa: CASGIYEQYF